Following are 5 T cell receptor beta chains from one sample sequenced in a study of T cells after yellow fever vaccination. TCRdb called the 5' RACE reads again in MiXCR, with one record for every CDR3 protein. The table records about 45,000 distinct CDR3 sequences, 6.5% to 8.5% of them present only once. Specimen: CD8+ T cells not binding an NS4B(214-222) dextramer, sorted from PBMCs, collected 45 days after the yellow fever booster vaccination. The receptors come from a man aged 30 to 39 who received the YFV17D yellow fever vaccine.

This clonotype is medium-sized by share. This chain links TRBV7-9 with TRBJ2-2, with 11 bases that match TRBD2. The CDR3 loop spans 15 amino acids. V lost 4 bases to trimming and J lost 3 bases; unmatched junction nucleotides: 1. Germline V CDR1 and CDR2: SEHNR, FQNEAQ (reference sequence). The CDR3 nucleotides read TGTGCCAGCAGCTCGGGACTAGCGGACACCGGGGAGCTGTTTTTT. It translates to CASSSGLADTGELFF.

This clonotype came up many times. The rearrangement links TRBV19 to TRBJ1-5, with 7 bases that match TRBD1. J was trimmed by 7 bases and V by 4 bases; bases with no gene match: 4. Germline CDR1 is LNHDA and CDR2 is SQIVND (reference sequence). This CDR3 has 13 amino acids. This CDR3 is CASSSDREQPQHF. As DNA, the CDR3 is TGTGCCAGTAGTAGCGACAGGGAACAGCCCCAGCATTTT.

At least ten counts were recorded for this clonotype. This chain connects TRBV3-1 to TRBJ2-3; D gene ambiguous. The CDR3 extends over 13 amino acids. Germline V gene data show CDR1 as LGHDT and CDR2 as YNNKEL (reference sequence). Deletions cut 0 bases from V and 4 bases from J, with 5 bases between. The CDR3, as DNA: TGTGCCAGCAGCCAAGATTGGGCAGATACGCAGTATTTT. Its translation: CASSQDWADTQYF.

This clonotype occurred many times. This sequence joins TRBV14 and TRBJ2-1; no clear D. Deletions cut 0 bases from V and 1 base from J, with 10 bases between. CDR1 and CDR2 from the germline V gene are SGHDN and FVKESK. CDR3 length equals 16 residues. The CDR3 bases are TGTGCCAGCAGCCAAGAAGGACGTTTTTCCTACAATGAGCAGTTCTTC. Protein sequence: CASSQEGRFSYNEQFF.

This clonotype was detected only a few times. The CDR3 here is CASSQVGYSGAIYEQYF. The CDR3 coding sequence is TGCGCCAGCAGCCAAGTCGGGTATAGCGGGGCGATTTACGAGCAGTACTTC. The J gene is TRBJ2-7, the V gene TRBV4-3, with TRBD2 matching over 8 bases. V lost 1 base, J lost 4 bases, and 12 bases stayed unmatched. Germline V lookup: CDR1 LGHNA, CDR2 YSLEER. CDR3 length equals 17 residues.